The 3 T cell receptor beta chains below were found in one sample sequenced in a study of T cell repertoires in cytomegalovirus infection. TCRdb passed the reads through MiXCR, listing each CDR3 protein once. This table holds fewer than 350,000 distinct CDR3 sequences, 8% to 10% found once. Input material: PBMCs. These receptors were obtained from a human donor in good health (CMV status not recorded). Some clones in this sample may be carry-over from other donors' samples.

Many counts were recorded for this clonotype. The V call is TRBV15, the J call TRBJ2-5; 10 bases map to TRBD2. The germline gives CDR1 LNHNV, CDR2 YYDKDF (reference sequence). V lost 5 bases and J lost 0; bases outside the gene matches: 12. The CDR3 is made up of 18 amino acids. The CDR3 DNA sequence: TGTGCCACCAGCGTCGGGGTAGCGGGGGGCTTGTACCAAGAGACCCAGTACTTC. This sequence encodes CATSVGVAGGLYQETQYF. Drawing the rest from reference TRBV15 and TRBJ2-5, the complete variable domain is DAMVIQNPRYQVTQFGKPVTLSCSQTLNHNVMYWYQQKSSQAPKLLFHYYDKDFNNEADTPDNFQSRRPNTSFCFLDIRSPGLGDTAMYLCATSVGVAGGLYQETQYFGPGTRLLVL.

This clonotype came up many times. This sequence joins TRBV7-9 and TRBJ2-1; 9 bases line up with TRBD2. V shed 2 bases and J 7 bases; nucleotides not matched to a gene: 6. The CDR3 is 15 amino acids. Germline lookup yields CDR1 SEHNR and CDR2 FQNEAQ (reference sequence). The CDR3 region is CASSLPSGVGNEQFF. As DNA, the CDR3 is TGTGCCAGCAGCTTACCTAGCGGGGTAGGTAATGAGCAGTTCTTC.

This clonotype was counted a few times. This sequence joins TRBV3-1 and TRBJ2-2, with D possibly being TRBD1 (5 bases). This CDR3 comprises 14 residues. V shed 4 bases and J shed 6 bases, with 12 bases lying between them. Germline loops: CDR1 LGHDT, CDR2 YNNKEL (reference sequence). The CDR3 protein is CASSPSGLAGELFF. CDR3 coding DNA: TGTGCCAGCAGCCCGTCAGGGCTGGCCGGGGAGCTGTTTTTT.